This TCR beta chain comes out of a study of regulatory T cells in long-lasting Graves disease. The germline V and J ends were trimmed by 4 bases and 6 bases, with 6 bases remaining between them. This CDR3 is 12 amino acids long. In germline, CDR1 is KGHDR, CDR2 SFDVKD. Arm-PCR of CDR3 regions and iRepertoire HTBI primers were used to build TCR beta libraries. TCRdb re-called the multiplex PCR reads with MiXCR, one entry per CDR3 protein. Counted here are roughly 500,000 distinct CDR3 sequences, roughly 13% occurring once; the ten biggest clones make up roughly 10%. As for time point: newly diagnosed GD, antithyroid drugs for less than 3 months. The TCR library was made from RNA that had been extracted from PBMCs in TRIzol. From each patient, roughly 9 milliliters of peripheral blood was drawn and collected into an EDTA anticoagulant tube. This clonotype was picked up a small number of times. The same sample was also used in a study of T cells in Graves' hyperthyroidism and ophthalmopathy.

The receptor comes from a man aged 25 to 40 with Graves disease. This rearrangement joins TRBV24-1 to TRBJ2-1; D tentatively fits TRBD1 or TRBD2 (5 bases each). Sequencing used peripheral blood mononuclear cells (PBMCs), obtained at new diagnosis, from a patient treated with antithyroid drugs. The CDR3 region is CATSEGPNEQFF. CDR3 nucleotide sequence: TGTGCCACCAGTGAGGGACCCAATGAGCAGTTCTTC.